This T cell receptor (beta chain) was sequenced in a study of blood T cells in healthy people across ages. Regarding the study as a whole: TCR beta diversity, measured per million T cells, fell in a roughly linear way with age.

A word on this clonotype: The antigen is unknown.

Whenever a sample was processed, at least 6.5 million PBMCs were isolated. No fewer than 5 micrograms of total RNA were isolated from every sample. A second about 6 to 12 cycle PCR used barcoded and J-beta primers. A single record per CDR3 protein comes from TCRdb applying MiXCR to the 5' RACE reads. The sample contains 950,000 to 1,200,000 distinct CDR3 sequences, 35% to 45% of which appear only once. This CDR3 is built from 15 residues. V lost 1 base, J lost 2 bases, and 11 bases lay in between. Germline lookup yields CDR1 LGHDT and CDR2 YNNKEL (reference sequence). The rearrangement joins TRBV3-1 to TRBJ1-2; D remains unclear. This sequence originates from a man aged 18 to 29 in good health. The specimen was blood. In nucleotides, the CDR3 is TGTGCCAGCAGCCAAGTCCTGGGATGGAACTATGGCTACACCTTC. It encodes CASSQVLGWNYGYTF.